Included here is one T cell receptor beta chain sequence, with context. Its matching antigen is unknown. The data belong to a study of OX40 agonist ivuxolimab in advanced cancers. Study summary: Patients received the agonistic anti-OX40 (CD134) antibody ivuxolimab. Subjects had a mean age of roughly 60 years, with a range of about 23 to 79; roughly 80% were male. Study outcomes and limitations: Within 6 weeks, CD4+ and CD8+ blood T cells expanded clonally at 0.1 to 3.0 mg/kg.

Assay used: immunoSEQ multiplex PCR; TCRdb lists only in-frame clones, some missing. The sample lists more than 13,000 clones, approximately 84% occurring once. Germline assignment: CDR1 SGHAT and CDR2 FQNNGV. This CDR3 region has 17 residues. With V trimmed by 5 bases and J by 1 base, 12 bases remained unmatched. V and J are TRBV11-2 and TRBJ1-1, with TRBD1 matching over 8 bases. The sample in question was CD4+ or CD8+ T cells sorted from blood, obtained in a trial of the OX40 agonist ivuxolimab. This receptor was identified in an adult with an advanced solid tumor such as melanoma, head and neck, liver or kidney cancer. CDR3 sequence reads: CASSPTGRDRPNTEAFF. The CDR3 DNA follows: TGTGCCAGCAGCCCGACTGGGAGGGACAGGCCGAACACTGAAGCTTTCTTT.